This section outlines one TCR beta chain sequence together with its context. The data were taken from a study of blood T cell repertoires in COVID-19. Study as a whole: Sources were T cells, B-cell-depleted T cells, or PBMCs; the material itself was cDNA or gDNA.

Clones were sequenced by immunoSEQ multiplex PCR, and TCRdb holds only the in-frame ones, with some missing. Here the sample spans about 82,000 clones, 74% being singletons. The germline V and J ends were trimmed by 5 bases and 1 base, with 9 bases remaining between them. Germline V gene lookup returns CDR1 SQVTM and CDR2 ANQGSEA. The CDR3 runs to 13 residues. The rearrangement joins TRBV29-1 to TRBJ2-1; D not resolved. Input material: peripheral blood. The sequence was collected from a human donor with acute or convalescent COVID-19. The donor label of this sample is uncertain. The CDR3 region is CSVTSFSYNEQFF. The CDR3 nucleotides are TGCAGCGTTACGAGTTTTTCCTACAATGAGCAGTTCTTC.